Listed below are T cell receptor beta chains from one sample, sequenced in a study of cytomegalovirus exposure and HLA in healthy donors. Repertoires were generated with immunoSEQ multiplex PCR, while TCRdb's copy carries only in-frame clones and drops some. The table records about 130,000 clones, approximately 79% of them present only once. Sequencing was done on a sample of PBMCs. The receptors originated from a man in his forties in good health and CMV-seropositive. Both conserved end residues are part of each CDR3.

j_gene,len,v_gene,CDR3aa
TRBJ1-4,17,TRBV27,CATRRDGYRGMEEKLFF
TRBJ1-1,14,TRBV30,CAWSVLPFNTEAFF
TRBJ2-5,15,TRBV11-2,CASSYSAGGPETQYF
TRBJ1-5,13,TRBV30,CAWSGTGAQPQHF
TRBJ1-2,14,TRBV2,CASSGGTLGVRYTF
TRBJ2-6,15,TRBV5-4,CASSSPGQGANVLTF
TRBJ2-5,21,TRBV28,CASSLSWAPPGDRVGGETQYF
TRBJ1-3,15,TRBV18,CASSPQPRGGNTIYF
TRBJ2-7,14,TRBV5-1,CASSPLGSSYEQYF
TRBJ2-5,14,TRBV11-2,CASSPGLAGETQYF
TRBJ2-2,12,TRBV5-6,CASSFKAGELFF
TRBJ2-1,15,TRBV7-9,CSSSLVVRSYNEQFF
TRBJ2-3,13,TRBV5-1,CASRPIETDTQYF
TRBJ2-7,15,TRBV6-6,CASSYSVPQGYEQYF
TRBJ1-2,14,TRBV11-2,CASSLDQGVWGYTF
TRBJ2-3,17,TRBV11-2,CASSLMPGTSGTDTQYF
TRBJ2-2,16,TRBV18,CASPTIVGSGTGELFF
TRBJ2-7,15,TRBV6-6,CASRMTGATAYEQYF
TRBJ2-1,15,TRBV18,CASSPTSGNYNEQFF
TRBJ2-7,14,TRBV29-1,CSVGAGTSAYEQYF
TRBJ2-7,15,TRBV11-2,CASSPMSSNSYEQYF
TRBJ2-1,16,TRBV9,CASTVRGTSDYNEQFF
TRBJ1-2,15,TRBV7-9,CASSSPRAGLRGHTF
TRBJ2-7,16,TRBV11-2,CASSLRGTGTTYEQYF
TRBJ1-1,14,TRBV7-6,CASSLGTLGTEAFF
TRBJ1-1,14,TRBV10-3,CAISESGKGAEAFF
TRBJ1-3,15,TRBV18,CASSPPSLAGNTIYF
TRBJ1-6,18,TRBV5-1,CASSPGTSASSYNSPLHF
TRBJ1-2,14,TRBV19,CASSRTGFDYGYTF
TRBJ2-7,14,TRBV4-2,CASSQVALSYEQYF
TRBJ1-1,15,TRBV5-1,CASSRTGQGGTEAFF
TRBJ2-4,14,TRBV5-1,CASSATGPKNIQYF
TRBJ2-1,14,TRBV29-1,CSVERSGTYNEQFF
TRBJ1-2,14,TRBV5-1,CASSPGQFLIGYTF
TRBJ2-5,15,TRBV5-1,CASSQLTGGGETQYF
TRBJ1-4,14,TRBV7-9,CASSLTGFNEKLFF
TRBJ2-1,16,TRBV27,CASSLTSGGAYNEQFF
TRBJ2-7,15,TRBV18,CASSPRTGSNYEQYF
TRBJ2-7,14,TRBV6-5,CASAILIAGVEQYF